The T cell receptor (beta chain) described here comes from a study of cytomegalovirus exposure and HLA in healthy donors. The study, taken as a whole, reports: Per published reports, the classifier diagnosed cytomegalovirus status with high specificity and sensitivity.

The V end lost 8 bases, the J end lost 4 bases, and 14 bases lay between the germline ends. This CDR3 region has 13 residues. Germline lookup yields CDR1 MNHEY and CDR2 SVGAGI. Generated by immunoSEQ multiplex PCR, the TCRdb table keeps only in-frame clones and is missing some. Here the sample spans 150,000 to 200,000 clones, 80% to 85% being singletons. Note on this clone: Its specificity is unknown.

The clonotype comes from a woman under 30 in good health and CMV-seropositive. The sample was PBMCs. The chain recombines TRBV6-5 with TRBJ1-1; a possible D gene is TRBD1 (6 bases). CDR3 region: CASGLTGLTEAFF. The DNA for the CDR3 is TGTGCCAGCGGGTTGACAGGTCTCACTGAAGCTTTCTTT.